The source of this T cell receptor beta chain is a study of brain T cells in children with intractable seizures. Study findings and constraints: HCMV serostatus was not known, and viral specificity came from CDR3 similarity only.

A word on this clone: Its antigen is not known.

Method: immunoSEQ multiplex PCR; TCRdb's copy keeps in-frame clones and lacks some. There are some 41,000 clones in the sample; more than 80% occur only once, and roughly 6.3% lies in the top ten. Deletions cut 7 bases from V and 1 base from J, with 9 bases between. This CDR3 is 13 amino acids long. CDR1 and CDR2 from the germline V gene are SNHLY and FYNNEI. Surgery cases with the highest brain T cell transcript signatures were chosen for sequencing. Before surgery, patients took at least one anti-epileptic drug. This sequence originates from a girl aged 2 to 10 with tuberous sclerosis and intractable seizures. The sample was peripheral blood, taken at surgery. The rearrangement joins TRBV2 to TRBJ2-3; perhaps TRBD2 as D (6 bases). This chain's CDR3 is CASTGGRTDTQYF. The DNA of the CDR3 is TGTGCCAGCACCGGGGGACGCACAGATACGCAGTATTTT.